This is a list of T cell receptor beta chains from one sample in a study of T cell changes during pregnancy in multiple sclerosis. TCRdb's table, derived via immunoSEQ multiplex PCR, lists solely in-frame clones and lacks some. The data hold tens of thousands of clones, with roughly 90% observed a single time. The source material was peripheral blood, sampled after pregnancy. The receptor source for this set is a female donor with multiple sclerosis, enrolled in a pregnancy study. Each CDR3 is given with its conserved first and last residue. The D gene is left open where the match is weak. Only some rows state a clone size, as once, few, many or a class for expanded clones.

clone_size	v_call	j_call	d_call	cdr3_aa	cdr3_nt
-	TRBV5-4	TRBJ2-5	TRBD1	CASSSGGTGGTQETQYF	TGTGCCAGCAGCTCCGGTGGGACAGGGGGAACCCAAGAGACCCAGTACTTC
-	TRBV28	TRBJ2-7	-	CASRGHAGSYEQYF	TGTGCCAGCAGGGGACACGCAGGTTCCTACGAGCAGTACTTC
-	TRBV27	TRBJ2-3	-	CASSSTGPDTQYF	TGTGCCAGCAGCTCCACAGGGCCCGATACGCAGTATTTT
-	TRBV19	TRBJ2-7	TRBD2	CASGASSGGYEQYF	TGTGCCAGTGGGGCTTCTAGCGGGGGTTACGAGCAGTACTTC
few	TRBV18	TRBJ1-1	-	CASSPSVNTEAFF	TGTGCCAGCTCACCTTCGGTCAACACTGAAGCTTTCTTT
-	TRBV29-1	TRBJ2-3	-	CSVEAGGLSSTDTQYF	TGCAGCGTTGAAGCGGGGGGCCTTTCTAGCACAGATACGCAGTATTTT
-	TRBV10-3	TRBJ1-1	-	CAISMLPVYQVNTEAFF	TGTGCCATCAGCATGTTGCCCGTCTATCAGGTGAACACTGAAGCTTTCTTT
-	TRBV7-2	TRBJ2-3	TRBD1	CASSPPGWDRSFTDTQYF	TGTGCCAGCAGCCCACCAGGATGGGACAGGTCCTTCACAGATACGCAGTATTTT
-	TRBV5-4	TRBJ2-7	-	CASSFGEKVREQYF	TGTGCCAGCAGCTTCGGGGAGAAAGTTCGGGAGCAGTACTTC
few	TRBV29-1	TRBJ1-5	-	CSVPKQEPAWQPQHF	TGCAGCGTTCCGAAACAGGAGCCCGCTTGGCAGCCCCAGCATTTT
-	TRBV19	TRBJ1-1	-	CASSWIAETEAFF	TGTGCCAGTAGTTGGATTGCGGAAACTGAAGCTTTCTTT
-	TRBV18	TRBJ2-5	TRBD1	CASSQTGTGQETQYF	TGTGCCAGCTCACAAACAGGGACAGGTCAAGAGACCCAGTACTTC
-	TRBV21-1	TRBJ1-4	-	CASSPVRVKGEKLFF	TGTGCCAGCAGCCCGGTTCGGGTAAAAGGCGAAAAACTGTTTTTT
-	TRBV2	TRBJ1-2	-	CAAGRGDYGYTF	TGTGCCGCGGGGAGGGGCGACTATGGCTACACCTTC
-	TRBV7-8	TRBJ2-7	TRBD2	CAGAPGAGTISYEQYF	TGTGCCGGCGCCCCCGGAGCCGGGACTATCTCCTACGAGCAGTACTTC
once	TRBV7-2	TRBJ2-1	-	CASSPTGTSYNEQFF	TGTGCCAGCAGCCCCACAGGGACCTCCTACAATGAGCAGTTCTTC
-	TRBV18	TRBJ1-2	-	CASSPPSRANYGYTF	TGTGCCAGCTCACCACCCAGCAGGGCCAACTATGGCTACACCTTC
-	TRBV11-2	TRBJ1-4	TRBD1	CASSSNRGQGDEKLFF	TGTGCCAGCAGCTCAAACAGGGGCCAGGGCGATGAAAAACTGTTTTTT
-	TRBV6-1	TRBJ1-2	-	CASSEPGRGYTF	TGTGCCAGCAGTGAGCCAGGGCGCGGCTACACCTTC
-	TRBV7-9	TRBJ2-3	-	CASSPSGADTQYF	TGTGCCAGCAGCCCTTCAGGGGCAGATACGCAGTATTTT
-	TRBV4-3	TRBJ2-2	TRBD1	CASSQRTGANTGELFF	TGCGCCAGCAGCCAGCGGACAGGAGCGAACACCGGGGAGCTGTTTTTT
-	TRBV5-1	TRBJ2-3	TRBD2	CASSLSGASTDTQYF	TGCGCCAGCAGCCTTAGCGGGGCCAGCACAGATACGCAGTATTTT
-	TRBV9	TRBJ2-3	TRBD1	CASSSRRGTDTQYF	TGTGCCAGCAGCTCCCGCAGGGGGACAGATACGCAGTATTTT
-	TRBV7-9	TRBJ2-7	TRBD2	CASNGGGPEQYF	TGTGCCAGCAACGGGGGGGGGCCCGAGCAGTACTTC
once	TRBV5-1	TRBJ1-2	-	CASSPDFYGYTF	TGCGCCAGCAGCCCGGACTTTTATGGCTACACCTTC
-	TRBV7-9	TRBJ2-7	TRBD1	CASSSGTDTTYEQYF	TGTGCCAGCAGCTCCGGGACAGATACCACCTACGAGCAGTACTTC
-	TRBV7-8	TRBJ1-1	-	CASSQWAGYNTEAFF	TGTGCCAGCAGCCAGTGGGCGGGATACAACACTGAAGCTTTCTTT
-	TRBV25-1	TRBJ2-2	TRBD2	CASSASGDTGELFF	TGTGCCAGCAGTGCTAGCGGGGACACCGGGGAGCTGTTTTTT
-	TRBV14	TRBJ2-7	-	CASSPQQGSEQYF	TGTGCCAGCAGCCCCCAACAGGGATCTGAGCAGTACTTC
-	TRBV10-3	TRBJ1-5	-	CAIRGEVNQPQHF	TGTGCCATCAGGGGGGAGGTCAATCAGCCCCAGCATTTT
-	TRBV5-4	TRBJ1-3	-	CASSNTGFSGNTIYF	TGTGCCAGCAGCAATACAGGGTTCTCTGGAAACACCATATATTTT
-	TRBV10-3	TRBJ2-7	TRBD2	CAISDLTGTSVSYEQYF	TGTGCCATCAGTGATCTGACCGGGACTAGTGTCTCCTACGAGCAGTACTTC
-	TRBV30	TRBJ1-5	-	CAWSVPGNQPQHF	TGTGCCTGGAGTGTCCCAGGCAATCAGCCCCAGCATTTT
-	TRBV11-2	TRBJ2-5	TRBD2	CASSSPRLARRETQYF	TGTGCCAGCAGCTCCCCCCGACTAGCGAGGAGGGAGACCCAGTACTTC
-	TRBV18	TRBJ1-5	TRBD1	CASSPQSGQGNNQPQHF	TGTGCCAGCTCACCTCAATCGGGACAGGGGAACAATCAGCCCCAGCATTTT
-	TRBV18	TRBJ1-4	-	CASSPSGERGKLFF	TGTGCCAGCTCACCTTCGGGGGAAAGGGGAAAACTGTTTTTT
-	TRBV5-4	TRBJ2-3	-	CASSSGLVDTQYF	TGTGCCAGCAGTTCAGGGCTTGTGGATACGCAGTATTTT
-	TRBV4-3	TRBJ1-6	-	CASSRGPSYNSPLHF	TGCGCCAGCAGCCGAGGGCCCTCCTATAATTCACCCCTCCACTTT
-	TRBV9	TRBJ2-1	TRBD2	CASSVKRGVSSYNEQFF	TGTGCCAGCAGCGTTAAGCGGGGCGTCAGCTCCTACAATGAGCAGTTCTTC
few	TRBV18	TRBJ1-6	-	CASSPGGTGNSPLHF	TGTGCCAGCTCACCAGGGGGGACGGGGAATTCACCCCTCCACTTT
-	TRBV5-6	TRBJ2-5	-	CASSSQGVETQYF	TGTGCCAGCAGCTCCCAGGGTGTGGAGACCCAGTACTTC
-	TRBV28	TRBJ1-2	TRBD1	CASRVGQDYGYTF	TGTGCCAGCAGGGTGGGACAGGACTATGGCTACACCTTC